This T cell receptor beta chain was recorded in a study of blood T cell repertoires in COVID-19. Assay: immunoSEQ multiplex PCR; the TCRdb copy retains only in-frame clones and omits some. The sample includes over 150,000 clones, more than 65% of them seen just once. J was trimmed by 2 bases and V by 4 bases; bases with no gene match: 8. This CDR3 is 15 amino acids long. Germline CDR1 and CDR2: LGHDT and YNNKEL (reference sequence). The sequence came from a human donor in a cohort sampled during active COVID-19. The chain uses TRBV3-1 (or the pseudogene TRBV3-2) and TRBJ2-7; 7 bases map to TRBD2. Sequenced material: peripheral blood. The CDR3 DNA reads TGTGCCAGCAGCCCCTGGGAGGGGCCCCCCTACGAGCAGTACTTC. Its translation is CASSPWEGPPYEQYF.